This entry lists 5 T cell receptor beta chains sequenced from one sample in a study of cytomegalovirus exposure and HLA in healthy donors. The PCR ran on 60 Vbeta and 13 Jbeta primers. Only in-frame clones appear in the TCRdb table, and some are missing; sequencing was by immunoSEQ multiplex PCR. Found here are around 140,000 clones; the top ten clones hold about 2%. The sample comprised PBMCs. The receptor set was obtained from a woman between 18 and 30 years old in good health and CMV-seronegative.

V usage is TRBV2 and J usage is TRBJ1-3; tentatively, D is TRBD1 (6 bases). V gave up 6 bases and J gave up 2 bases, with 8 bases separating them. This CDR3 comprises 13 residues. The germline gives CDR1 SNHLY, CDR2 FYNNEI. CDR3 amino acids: CASSTGPGNTIYF. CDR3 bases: TGTGCCAGCAGCACAGGGCCTGGAAACACCATATATTTT.

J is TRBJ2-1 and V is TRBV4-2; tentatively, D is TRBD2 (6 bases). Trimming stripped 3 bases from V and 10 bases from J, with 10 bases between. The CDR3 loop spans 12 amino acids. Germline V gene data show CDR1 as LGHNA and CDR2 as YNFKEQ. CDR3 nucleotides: TGTGCCAGCAGCCAGATTGGGGGGGAGCAGTTCTTC. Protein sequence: CASSQIGGEQFF.

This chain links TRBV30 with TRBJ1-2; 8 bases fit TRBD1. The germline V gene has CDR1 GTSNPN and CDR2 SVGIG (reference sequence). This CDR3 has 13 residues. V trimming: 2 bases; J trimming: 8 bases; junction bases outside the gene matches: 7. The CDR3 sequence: CAWSPDRGGGYTF. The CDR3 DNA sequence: TGTGCCTGGAGTCCCGACAGGGGAGGAGGCTACACCTTC.

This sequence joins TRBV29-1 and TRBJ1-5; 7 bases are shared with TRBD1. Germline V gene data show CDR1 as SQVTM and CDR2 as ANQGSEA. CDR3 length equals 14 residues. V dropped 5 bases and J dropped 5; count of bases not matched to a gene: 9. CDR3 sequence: CSVKTGEFDQPQHF. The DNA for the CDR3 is TGCAGCGTTAAAACAGGGGAGTTTGATCAGCCCCAGCATTTT.

CDR3 amino acids: CASSLGGVNQPQHF. DNA for the CDR3: TGTGCCAGCAGCCTGGGGGGGGTGAATCAGCCCCAGCATTTT. This chain links TRBV7-9 with TRBJ1-5, with a possible D match to TRBD1 (5 bases). Germline V gene sequence: CDR1 SEHNR, CDR2 FQNEAQ (reference sequence). The germline V and J ends were trimmed by 5 bases and 4 bases, with 12 bases remaining between them. The CDR3 consists of 14 residues.